Each of the 27 T cell receptor beta chains below was sequenced from the same sample in a study of regulatory T cells in long-lasting Graves disease (dated by TCRdb to the early 2020s). Library generation was performed with multiplex PCR. Sequencer: Illumina HiSeq 4000. To build TCR beta libraries, CDR3 regions were amplified by Arm-PCR using iRepertoire HTBI primers. TCRdb reprocessed the public reads (quality trimming at Q25 with fastp, clone calling with MiXCR) and kept in-frame beta chains. Entries that share a CDR3 protein sequence are merged under the most common genes and DNA. Across this sample there are 400,000 to 500,000 distinct CDR3 sequences, with 20% to 25% seen only once. Roughly an eighth of the sample is in the top ten clones. Read against the paper, the sample's time point label means: persistent/refractory GD, antithyroid drugs over 5 years with positive TRAb. For both TCR sequencing and RNA sequencing, RNA was extracted from PBMCs using TRIzol.

The sequenced sample was peripheral blood mononuclear cells (PBMCs), obtained when the disease was refractory, from a patient treated with antithyroid drugs. Receptor source: a female donor with Graves disease.

This clonotype has at least ten counts. V and J are TRBV28 and TRBJ1-1; possibly TRBD1 for D (6 bases). The CDR3 runs 17 residues. Per germline, CDR1 MDHEN and CDR2 SYDVKM. V lost 1 base to trimming and J lost 1 base, with 16 bases between them. Here the CDR3 reads CASSLSGAGVENTEAFF. The CDR3 nucleotides read TGTGCCAGCAGTTTATCAGGGGCTGGAGTAGAGAACACTGAAGCTTTCTTT.

The table lists this clonotype with many counts. The J gene is TRBJ1-1, the V gene TRBV5-4, with 9 positions matching TRBD1. V dropped 5 bases and J dropped 6; count of bases not matched to a gene: 14. Germline V gene data show CDR1 as SGHNT and CDR2 as YYREEE (reference sequence). The CDR3 covers 16 residues. CDR3 DNA: TGTGCCAGCAGTTCCGCGAAGACACAGGGGGCATCTGAAGCTTTCTTT. Translating gives CASSSAKTQGASEAFF.

This clonotype was seen ten or more times. Given a much more abundant clone one base away, this may be a read error. This chain connects TRBV7-9 to TRBJ2-2, with TRBD1 identical over 8 bases. Germline V gene sequence: CDR1 SEHNR, CDR2 FQNEAQ (reference sequence). J lost 1 base, V lost 5 bases, and 3 bases had no gene match. The CDR3 runs to 15 residues. As DNA, the CDR3 is TGTGCCAGCAGCATAGGACAGGGGAACACCGGGGAGCTGTTTTTT. Translating gives CASSIGQGNTGELFF.

This clonotype was counted many times. V and J are TRBV28 and TRBJ1-1, with unresolved D. This CDR3 is 15 amino acids long. The V gene lost 6 bases and the J gene lost 6 bases, with 20 bases spanning the gap. Germline assignment: CDR1 MDHEN and CDR2 SYDVKM. The chain's CDR3 is CASSPGLQVVAEAFF. The CDR3 nucleotides are TGTGCCAGCAGCCCTGGACTCCAAGTGGTGGCTGAAGCTTTCTTT. Variable domain in full (rest from reference TRBV28 and TRBJ1-1): DVKVTQSSRYLVKRTGEKVFLECVQDMDHENMFWYRQDPGLGLRLIYFSYDVKMKEKGDIPEGYSVSREKKERFSLILESASTNQTSMYLCASSPGLQVVAEAFFGQGTRLTVV.

This clonotype was counted ten times or more. The rearrangement uses TRBV13 and TRBJ2-5; D gene unclear. Deletions cut 3 bases from V and 1 base from J, with 12 bases between. The germline V gene has CDR1 PRHDT and CDR2 FYEKMQ (reference sequence). This CDR3 contains 15 residues. The CDR3 nucleotides are TGTGCCAGCAGCTTTATGGTGGCCGTCCAAGAGACCCAGTACTTC. The encoded protein is CASSFMVAVQETQYF.

This clonotype was detected only a few times. The chain combines TRBV7-9 with TRBJ1-1; D call uncertain. The CDR3 consists of 12 residues. Germline-derived CDR1 and CDR2 are SEHNR and FQNEAQ (reference sequence). The V and J ends lost 5 bases and 7 bases respectively, with 11 bases between them. The CDR3 sequence: CASSSHSVEAFF. In DNA form, the CDR3 reads TGTGCCAGCAGCAGCCACAGCGTTGAAGCTTTCTTT. Based on the CDR3 plus reference TRBV7-9 and TRBJ1-1, the full variable domain is DTGVSQNPRHKITKRGQNVTFRCDPISEHNRLYWYRQTLGQGPEFLTYFQNEAQLEKSRLLSDRFSAERPKGSFSTLEIQRTEQGDSAMYLCASSSHSVEAFFGQGTRLTVV.

The rearrangement uses TRBV6-2 or TRBV6-3 and TRBJ2-5, with 9 bases lining up with TRBD1. The CDR3 length is 15 residues. J lost 1 base, V lost 6 bases, and 6 bases had no gene match. Germline V CDR1 and CDR2: MNHEY, SVGEGT. The CDR3 sequence is CASRPYRGLQETQYF. CDR3 nucleotide sequence: TGTGCCAGCAGGCCCTACAGGGGGCTCCAAGAGACCCAGTACTTC.

This chain joins TRBV12-3 or TRBV12-4 and TRBJ2-3; TRBD2 matches 12 bases. CDR3 length equals 16 residues. V lost 6 bases to trimming and J lost 8 bases; unmatched junction nucleotides: 12. Written as DNA, the CDR3 is TGTGCCAGCAGAGCCGGACTAGCGGGATCTTTAGGTACGCAGTATTTT. Its translation: CASRAGLAGSLGTQYF.

This clonotype was detected a few times. The CDR3 sequence: CASSLGRTSPNEQFF. The CDR3 coding sequence is TGTGCCAGCAGTTTAGGAAGGACTAGCCCCAATGAGCAGTTCTTC. The V call is TRBV28, the J call TRBJ2-1; 8 bases align to TRBD2. J gave up 6 bases and V 2 bases, and 6 bases lay outside the gene matches. CDR1 MDHEN and CDR2 SYDVKM come from the germline V gene. CDR3 length equals 15 residues.

This chain joins TRBV29-1 and TRBJ1-2; TRBD1 aligns across 10 bases. The length of the CDR3 is 16 residues. The germline CDR1 and CDR2 sequences are SQVTM and ANQGSEA. The J segment lost 4 bases and the V segment lost 6 bases, leaving 14 bases of the junction unmatched. CDR3 amino acids: CSVPTGGTHAGYGYTF. For the CDR3, the DNA is TGCAGCGTCCCGACAGGGGGCACCCACGCGGGCTATGGCTACACCTTC.

The chain recombines TRBV6-1 with TRBJ2-1; 9 positions match TRBD2. This CDR3 has 15 amino acids. J gave up 5 bases and V 4 bases, and 6 bases lay outside the gene matches. From germline, CDR1 is MNHNS and CDR2 SASEGT. The CDR3 nucleotides read TGTGCCAGCAGTGTGAGACTAGCGGAGAACAATGAGCAGTTCTTC. Translated, it gives CASSVRLAENNEQFF.

Of note for this clonotype: This could be a read error, since a much larger clone is one nucleotide away. The CDR3 DNA sequence: TGTGCCAGCAGTATCGGACAGCACTCTGGAAACACCATATATTTT. It specifies CASSIGQHSGNTIYF. This rearrangement joins TRBV6-1 to TRBJ1-3; TRBD1 is a possible D gene (6 bases). Germline V gene data show CDR1 as MNHNS and CDR2 as SASEGT. The CDR3 sequence is 15 residues long. Trimming removed 5 bases at V and 0 bases at J, with 11 bases between.

This clonotype was observed at least ten times. The gene calls are TRBV28 and TRBJ1-4; 9 bases are a match to TRBD1. Germline CDR1 MDHEN, CDR2 SYDVKM. The CDR3 has 15 amino acids. The V segment lost 5 bases and the J segment 8 bases; nucleotides outside the gene matches: 9. The CDR3 sequence is CASSLSTGGKEKLFF. In DNA, the CDR3 is TGTGCCAGCAGTCTTTCGACAGGGGGGAAGGAAAAACTGTTTTTT.

This clonotype was recorded at least ten times. V is TRBV6-5 and J is TRBJ2-7; 7 bases fit TRBD2. Germline CDR1 and CDR2: MNHEY and SVGAGI. With V trimmed by 0 bases and J by 1 base, 0 bases remained unmatched. The CDR3 loop spans 14 amino acids. CDR3 loop: CASSYSRESYEQYF. The DNA of the CDR3 is TGTGCCAGCAGTTACTCGCGGGAGTCCTACGAGCAGTACTTC.

At least ten counts were recorded for this clonotype. The chain carries TRBV12-3 or TRBV12-4 and TRBJ1-1; D is unclear. The CDR3 has 13 amino acids. Trimming removed 3 bases from V and 2 bases from J, with 7 bases in between. The DNA for the CDR3 is TGTGCCAGCAGTTTTGGAGGAAACACTGAAGCTTTCTTT. Amino acid sequence: CASSFGGNTEAFF.

This clonotype was detected many times. V and J are TRBV5-1 and TRBJ1-4, with no clear D. The germline V gene encodes CDR1 SGHRS and CDR2 YFSETQ. The CDR3 consists of 14 residues. Trimming stripped 5 bases from V and 5 bases from J, with 13 bases between. The CDR3 reads CASSPGPLNEKLFF. CDR3 bases: TGCGCCAGCAGTCCTGGACCTCTCAATGAAAAACTGTTTTTT.

This chain connects TRBV14 to TRBJ2-1; D remains ambiguous. CDR3 length: 15 residues. Deletions cut 1 base from V and 10 bases from J, with 17 bases between. CDR1 and CDR2 from the germline V gene are SGHDN and FVKESK. The CDR3 DNA reads as TGTGCCAGCAGCCAAGTAGGCCAGTCTTCCTACGAGCAGTTCTTC. Protein sequence: CASSQVGQSSYEQFF. Variable domain in full (rest from reference TRBV14 and TRBJ2-1): EAGVTQFPSHSVIEKGQTVTLRCDPISGHDNLYWYRRVMGKEIKFLLHFVKESKQDESGMPNNRFLAERTGGTYSTLKVQPAELEDSGVYFCASSQVGQSSYEQFFGPGTRLTVL.

This clonotype was detected many times. At one boundary the junction diverges from the germline segment, which might be a read error. This sequence joins TRBV5-1 and TRBJ2-2; D uncertain. This CDR3 contains 13 residues. Germline V gives CDR1 SGHRS, CDR2 YFSETQ. The CDR3 is CASSRENTGELFF. Here the CDR3 DNA reads TGTGCCAGCAGCCGCGAGAACACCGGGGAGCTGTTTTTT.

This clonotype was seen ten or more times. The chain couples TRBV20-1 to TRBJ1-4; TRBD1 might be the D (6 bases). The germline CDR1 and CDR2 sequences are DFQATT and SNEGSKA (reference sequence). V gave up 1 base and J gave up 0 bases, with 9 bases separating them. There are 15 residues in the CDR3. In DNA form, the CDR3 reads TGCAGTGCTAGAGTTTGGACAGCAACTAATGAAAAACTGTTTTTT. Translated: CSARVWTATNEKLFF.

This clonotype was seen ten or more times. One junction end disagrees with the germline gene, perhaps due to a read error. V usage is TRBV29-1 and J usage is TRBJ2-5; 14 bases fit TRBD2. Germline lookup yields CDR1 SQVTM and CDR2 ANQGSEA. The CDR3 runs to 13 residues. The CDR3 DNA sequence: TGCAGCGCAGGGGGACTAGCGGGAGCCCAACAAAACTTC. This gives the protein CSAGGLAGAQQNF.

This clonotype was found many times. This chain links TRBV11-2 with TRBJ1-2; TRBD1 matches 7 bases. The CDR3 is made up of 13 amino acids. Germline values: CDR1 SGHAT, CDR2 FQNNGV. V shed 5 bases and J 7 bases; nucleotides not matched to a gene: 7. The CDR3 DNA reads TGTGCCAGCAGCGCCACAGGGGAAGGTGGCTACACCTTC. Protein sequence: CASSATGEGGYTF.

The chain uses TRBV3-1 and TRBJ2-1; 10 bases line up with TRBD2. Germline V lookup: CDR1 LGHDT, CDR2 YNNKEL (reference sequence). The CDR3 runs 14 residues. J was trimmed by 9 bases and V by 2 bases; bases with no gene match: 4. CDR3 sequence: CASSQSSGRAEQFF. The CDR3 coding sequence is TGTGCCAGCAGCCAATCGAGCGGGAGGGCTGAGCAGTTCTTC.

This clonotype was seen ten or more times. This chain links TRBV6-5 with TRBJ1-1, with D perhaps matching TRBD1 (6 bases). The CDR3 covers 16 residues. Germline CDR1 MNHEY, CDR2 SVGAGI. The V and J ends lost 2 bases and 0 bases respectively, with 13 bases between them. CDR3 in amino acids: CASSYRQETLNTEAFF. Here the CDR3 DNA reads TGTGCCAGCAGTTACCGACAGGAAACTTTGAACACTGAAGCTTTCTTT.

This clonotype was found a few times. V gene TRBV20-1 combines with J gene TRBJ1-5; 9 bases map to TRBD1. The CDR3 consists of 15 residues. With V trimmed by 0 bases and J by 4 bases, 4 bases remained unmatched. Per germline, CDR1 DFQATT and CDR2 SNEGSKA (reference sequence). The CDR3 DNA reads as TGCAGTGCTAGAGATACGACAGGGGGGAATCAGCCCCAGCATTTT. Its protein product is CSARDTTGGNQPQHF.

This chain connects TRBV7-9 to TRBJ2-1, with 12 nucleotides matching TRBD1. There are 18 residues in the CDR3. Germline assignment: CDR1 SEHNR and CDR2 FQNEAQ (reference sequence). V lost 1 base to trimming and J lost 3 bases; unmatched junction nucleotides: 7. This CDR3 is CASSLGDRGPPHYNEQFF. Written as DNA, the CDR3 is TGTGCCAGCAGCTTAGGGGACAGGGGGCCCCCACACTACAATGAGCAGTTCTTC.

This clonotype was seen more than once but under ten times. CDR3 DNA sequence: TGTGCCAGCAGTGAAGTTCAGCCCCAGCATTTT. It yields the protein CASSEVQPQHF. The chain is built from TRBV6-1 and TRBJ1-5; D not certain. V dropped 1 base and J dropped 6 bases, with 1 base sitting between them. CDR1 MNHNS and CDR2 SASEGT come from the germline V gene. The CDR3 totals 11 residues.

This clonotype was seen at least ten times. V and J are TRBV28 and TRBJ1-5; D uncertain. Deletions cut 4 bases from V and 7 bases from J, with 17 bases between. This CDR3 is 15 amino acids long. Germline V gene sequence: CDR1 MDHEN, CDR2 SYDVKM. The CDR3 DNA reads as TGTGCCAGCAGTTCCCTGCCCAGGATGGGCCAGCCCCAGCATTTT. Translation gives CASSSLPRMGQPQHF.